The rows below give T cell receptor beta chains drawn from one sample of a study of response to subunit inactivated influenza vaccine. TCRdb ran MiXCR on the RT-PCR reads and lists one entry per CDR3 protein. The sample consists of approximately 520,000 distinct CDR3 sequences, 15% to 20% of them appearing once. The sample here was CD4+ T cells sorted from PBMCs, taken about 23 months after vaccination. These receptors all stem from a man aged 50 to 75 who received an inactivated influenza vaccine. Both conserved end residues are part of each CDR3. The D gene is left open where the match is weak. Clone size is given for some rows only: seen once, a few or many times, or a class if the clone is expanded.

d_gene	v_gene	j_gene	abundance	CDR3nt	CDR3aa
-	TRBV27	TRBJ2-5	-	TGTGCCCCCAAAAAACAAGCGATTCAAGAGACCCAGTACTTC	CAPKKQAIQETQYF
TRBD1	TRBV19	TRBJ2-1	few	TGTGCCAGTAGTATAGAGGCCGGGACAGGGTATTATGAGCAGTTCTTC	CASSIEAGTGYYEQFF
-	TRBV5-1	TRBJ2-1	many	TGCGCCAGCAGCTTGGACAATGAGCAGTTCTTC	CASSLDNEQFF
TRBD1	TRBV5-4	TRBJ2-5	-	TGTGCCAGCAGCCAGCCCCGGGACAGGGCCGAGACCCAGTACTTC	CASSQPRDRAETQYF
-	TRBV6-2/TRBV6-3	TRBJ1-2	-	TGTGCCAGCAGCGACTGGAGGAACTATGGCTACACCTTC	CASSDWRNYGYTF
TRBD2	TRBV5-6	TRBJ2-5	few	TGTGCCAGCATCACTAGCGGGGTACTGGTTGAGACCCAGTACTTC	CASITSGVLVETQYF
-	TRBV7-2	TRBJ1-6	-	TGTGCCAGCAGCCTTGGCGTGTATAATTCACCCCTCCACTTT	CASSLGVYNSPLHF
-	TRBV20-1	TRBJ1-4	many	TGCAGTGCCACGACAGCTACCAATGAAAAACTGTTTTTT	CSATTATNEKLFF
TRBD2	TRBV4-3	TRBJ2-3	few	TGCGCCAGCAGCCGGGGACTAGCGGGATACTTTAGCACAGATACGCAGTATTTT	CASSRGLAGYFSTDTQYF
-	TRBV3-1	TRBJ2-7	few	TGTGCCAGCAGCCAAGTATCAACTGGGGAGCAGTACTTC	CASSQVSTGEQYF
-	TRBV20-1	TRBJ1-6	few	TGCAGTGGTGGACCCACCAGGGATGACTCACCCCTCCACTTT	CSGGPTRDDSPLHF
-	TRBV7-2	TRBJ2-5	few	TGTGCCAGCAGCCTACTAGCAAAAGAGACCCAGTACTTC	CASSLLAKETQYF
TRBD1	TRBV7-8	TRBJ1-2	-	TGTGCCAGCAGCTTAACTACAGGGGAGGGTGGTGGCTACACCTTC	CASSLTTGEGGGYTF
-	TRBV10-3	TRBJ1-2	-	TGTGCCATCAAATGGACAGACCGAGCGGGTGGCTACACCTTC	CAIKWTDRAGGYTF
TRBD2	TRBV12-3/TRBV12-4	TRBJ2-4	-	TGTGCCTGCAGGGGTAGCGGGAGGGAAAGGGCCAAAAACATTCAGTACTTC	CACRGSGRERAKNIQYF
-	TRBV20-1	TRBJ1-5	-	TGCAGTGCTAGAGTGGACGGTAGAAATCAGCCCCAGCATTTT	CSARVDGRNQPQHF
-	TRBV15	TRBJ2-6	-	TGTGCCACCAGCAGAGATCGAACAGCCGGGGCCAACGTCCTGACTTTC	CATSRDRTAGANVLTF
-	TRBV7-9	TRBJ2-1	few	TGTGCCAGCAGCCGCCTACTAAGAAGCTCCTACAATGAGCAGTTCTTC	CASSRLLRSSYNEQFF
-	TRBV12-3/TRBV12-4	TRBJ2-5	-	TGTGCCAGCAGTTTAACCCTGAGAGAGACCCAGTACTTC	CASSLTLRETQYF
TRBD1	TRBV28	TRBJ1-2	few	TGTGCCAGCTTAGGACAGGGTCGAACTACGGACCTTAACTATGGCTACACCTTC	CASLGQGRTTDLNYGYTF
TRBD2	TRBV9	TRBJ2-2	-	TGTGCCAGCAGCGTAGAGGGCGGGAGAGGAACCGGGGAGCTGTTTTTT	CASSVEGGRGTGELFF
-	TRBV20-1	TRBJ2-5	few	TGCAGTGCTGTAGACTGGGCCACCCAAGAGACCCAGTACTTC	CSAVDWATQETQYF
-	TRBV5-1	TRBJ2-2	many	TGCGCCAGCAGCCCGCAGGGTGTCACCGGGGAGCTGTTTTTT	CASSPQGVTGELFF
-	TRBV13	TRBJ2-5	few	TGTGCCAGCAGCAGACTAAGAGGGGAGACCCAGTACTTC	CASSRLRGETQYF
-	TRBV14	TRBJ1-1	-	TGTGCCAGCAGCCAAGACCCGGCGGCCATGAACACTGAAGCTTTCTTT	CASSQDPAAMNTEAFF
-	TRBV20-1	TRBJ1-2	few	TGCAGTGCTAGATCGGGGACTGAGGGTGGCTACACCTTC	CSARSGTEGGYTF
-	TRBV18	TRBJ1-6	few	TGTGCCAGCTCACCAGGGTATGGTGGATCACCCCTCCACTTT	CASSPGYGGSPLHF
-	TRBV7-8	TRBJ2-3	-	TGTGCCAGCAGCCCACGAGGACTACAGAGCACAGATACGCAGTATTTT	CASSPRGLQSTDTQYF
TRBD1	TRBV12-3/TRBV12-4	TRBJ1-5	few	TGTGCCAGCAGTCACAGGGGGACACATAAAGTGGGCAATCAGCCCCAGCATTTT	CASSHRGTHKVGNQPQHF
-	TRBV15	TRBJ1-2	-	TGTGCCACCAGCAGAGATCTAGGACAGTATGGCTACACCTTC	CATSRDLGQYGYTF
TRBD1	TRBV6-1	TRBJ1-5	few	TGTGCCAGCAGTAAACAGGGGGCGGGCAATCAGCCCCAGCATTTT	CASSKQGAGNQPQHF
-	TRBV20-1	TRBJ1-1	-	TGCAGTGCTCGGGACCGTTGGGACACTGAAGCTTTCTTT	CSARDRWDTEAFF
-	TRBV6-5	TRBJ1-2	-	TGTGCCAGCAGTTACTCGACCCAACCATCCCACTTCAGATTC	CASSYSTQPSHFRF
-	TRBV9	TRBJ1-4	few	TGTGCCAGCAGCGCGGGAGGAGAAAAACTGTTTTTT	CASSAGGEKLFF
-	TRBV7-6	TRBJ2-3	-	TGTGCCAGCAGCCAACTAGCCGGTTTCTCGTATTTT	CASSQLAGFSYF
-	TRBV18	TRBJ2-2	-	TGTGCCAGCTCACCACGTCAGCACACCGGGGAGCTGTTTTTT	CASSPRQHTGELFF
-	TRBV5-5	TRBJ2-7	many	TGTGCCAGCAGCTTGGGAGTAACCTACACCTACGAGCAGTACTTC	CASSLGVTYTYEQYF
TRBD2	TRBV5-1	TRBJ2-1	-	TGCGCCAGCAGCTTGAGGCGTAGCGGGACTTACAATGAGCAGTTCTTC	CASSLRRSGTYNEQFF
TRBD2	TRBV20-1	TRBJ2-3	-	TGCAGTGCTCAAAACGGGAGGGCCGTGGCAGATACGCAGTATTTT	CSAQNGRAVADTQYF
TRBD2	TRBV3-1	TRBJ2-2	few	TGTGCCAGCAGCGGGACTACCCGGGCCGGGGAGCTGTTTTTT	CASSGTTRAGELFF
-	TRBV6-5	TRBJ2-7	few	TGTGCCAGCAGTTTGGATCAGAGCTCCTACGAGCAGTACTTC	CASSLDQSSYEQYF
TRBD1	TRBV6-1	TRBJ2-7	-	TGTGCCAGCAGCCAGGGGGCCCACGAGCAGTACTTC	CASSQGAHEQYF
-	TRBV3-1	TRBJ2-5	few	TGTGCCAGCAGCCGCCTAGCCGGCCAAGAGACCCAGTACTTC	CASSRLAGQETQYF
-	TRBV2	TRBJ2-1	-	TGTGCCAGCAGTCCCCGACAGAAATCCTACAATGAGCAGTTCTTC	CASSPRQKSYNEQFF
TRBD2	TRBV29-1	TRBJ2-7	many	TGCAGCGTTGTTGTAGCGGGAGTAACCGAGCAGTACTTC	CSVVVAGVTEQYF
TRBD1	TRBV10-3	TRBJ1-2	few	TGTGCCATCAGTAAGACAGGGCAAGGCTACACCTTC	CAISKTGQGYTF
-	TRBV5-6	TRBJ1-2	-	TGTGCCAGCAGCTCCGGCAGGGACCATGGCTACACCTTC	CASSSGRDHGYTF
-	TRBV7-9	TRBJ1-4	few	TGTGCCAGCAGCTTCGGGGGGCTTCCATTCTGGGAAAAACTGTTTTTT	CASSFGGLPFWEKLFF
TRBD1	TRBV12-3/TRBV12-4	TRBJ2-5	few	TGTGCCAGCGTACGGGACAGGGCCAACCAAGAGACCCAGTACTTC	CASVRDRANQETQYF
TRBD1	TRBV24-1	TRBJ2-3	-	TGTGCCACCAGTGAGCCGGACAGGGGGCGATCAGATACGCAGTATTTT	CATSEPDRGRSDTQYF
-	TRBV11-1	TRBJ2-2	-	TGTGCCAGCAGCTTAACCCCGGTGGGATCGAACACCGGGGAGCTGTTTTTT	CASSLTPVGSNTGELFF
-	TRBV3-1	TRBJ1-6	few	TGTGCCAGCAGCCAAATACAGAATTCACCCCTCCACTTT	CASSQIQNSPLHF
TRBD1	TRBV7-2	TRBJ2-1	few	TGTGCCAGCAGCGTTTGGGCAGGGGGCGAGAACAATGAGCAGTTCTTC	CASSVWAGGENNEQFF
TRBD2	TRBV11-2	TRBJ2-1	many	TGTGCCAGCAGCTTAGATGCTAGCGGGGGCCTTAGCTCCTACAATGAGCAGTTCTTC	CASSLDASGGLSSYNEQFF
-	TRBV5-1	TRBJ2-7	few	TGCGCCAGCAGCTTCGGCTCGGGCGAGGAGGGTGAACACTTC	CASSFGSGEEGEHF